The sequence of this TCR beta chain was determined in a study of shared clonotypes between healthy human individuals. Broader study findings: Clonotype sharing among donors was expected to depend on sequencing depth. Among non-shared clonotypes, generation probabilities were lower than among those shared by all four donors.

A note on this clone: Its antigen remains unknown.

With 2 bases removed from V and 6 bases from J, the gap between germline ends came to 8 bases. Germline lookup yields CDR1 SGHNT and CDR2 YYREEE (reference sequence). The length of the CDR3 is 13 residues. The method was immunoSEQ multiplex PCR; TCRdb's version includes in-frame clones alone and lacks a portion of them. The sample consists of around 2.5 million clones, 93% of them appearing once. This TCR came from a man aged 18 to 29 in good health. Some clones in this sample may be carry-over from other donors' samples. The chain uses TRBV5-4 and TRBJ2-2; D is uncertain. Sequencing was performed on naive CD4+ T cells from PBMCs. The sample's subset: CD45RA+ positively selected. CDR3 bases: TGTGCCAGCAGCTTAGCTTCCCCCGGGGAGCTGTTTTTT. Translation gives CASSLASPGELFF.